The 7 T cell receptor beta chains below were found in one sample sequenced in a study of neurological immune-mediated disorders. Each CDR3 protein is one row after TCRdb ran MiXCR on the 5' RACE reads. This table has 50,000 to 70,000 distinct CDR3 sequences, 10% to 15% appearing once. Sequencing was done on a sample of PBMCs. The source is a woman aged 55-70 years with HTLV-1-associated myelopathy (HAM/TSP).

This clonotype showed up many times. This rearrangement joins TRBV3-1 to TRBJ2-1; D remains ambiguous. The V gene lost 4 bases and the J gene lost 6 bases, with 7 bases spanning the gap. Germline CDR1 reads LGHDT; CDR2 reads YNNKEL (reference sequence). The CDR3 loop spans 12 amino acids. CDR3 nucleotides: TGTGCCAGCAGCCGTCGTAGCAATGAGCAGTTCTTC. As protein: CASSRRSNEQFF.

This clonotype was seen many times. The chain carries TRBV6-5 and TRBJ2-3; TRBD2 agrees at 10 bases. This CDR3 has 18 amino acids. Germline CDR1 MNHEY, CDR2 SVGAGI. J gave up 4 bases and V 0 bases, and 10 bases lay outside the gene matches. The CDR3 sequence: CASSYSRGEREGPDTQYF. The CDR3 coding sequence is TGTGCCAGCAGTTACTCGAGGGGCGAGCGGGAGGGCCCAGATACGCAGTATTTT.

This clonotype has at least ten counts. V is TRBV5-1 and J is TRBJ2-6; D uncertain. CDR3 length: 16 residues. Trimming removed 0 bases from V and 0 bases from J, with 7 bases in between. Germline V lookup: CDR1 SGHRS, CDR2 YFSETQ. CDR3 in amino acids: CASSLEAGSGANVLTF. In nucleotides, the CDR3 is TGCGCCAGCAGCTTGGAGGCCGGCTCTGGGGCCAACGTCCTGACTTTC.

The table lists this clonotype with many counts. The CDR3 reads CASIGLGVQYF. CDR3 DNA: TGTGCCAGCATCGGACTAGGTGTGCAGTACTTC. This chain links TRBV3-1 with TRBJ2-7, with 7 bases that match TRBD2. This CDR3 has 11 amino acids. The trim removed 7 bases at V and 9 bases at J, leaving 6 bases unmatched. Germline assignment: CDR1 LGHDT and CDR2 YNNKEL (reference sequence).

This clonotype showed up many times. In DNA form, the CDR3 reads TGTGCCAGCAGTCACAAGGGGAGCGGGAGGACAGATACGCAGTATTTT. It yields the protein CASSHKGSGRTDTQYF. The genes are TRBV27 and TRBJ2-3; 9 bases are a match to TRBD2. The CDR3 runs 16 residues. V was clipped by 5 bases and J by 3 bases; unmatched bases: 9. Germline CDR1 reads MNHEY; CDR2 reads SMNVEV (reference sequence).

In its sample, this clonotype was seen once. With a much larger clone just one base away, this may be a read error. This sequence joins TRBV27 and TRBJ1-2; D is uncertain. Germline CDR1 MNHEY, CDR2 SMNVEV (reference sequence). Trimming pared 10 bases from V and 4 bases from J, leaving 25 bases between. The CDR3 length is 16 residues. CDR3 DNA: TGTGCCATCACCTTCAACAAAGGTATTGGCCTCTATGGCTACACCTTC. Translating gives CAITFNKGIGLYGYTF.

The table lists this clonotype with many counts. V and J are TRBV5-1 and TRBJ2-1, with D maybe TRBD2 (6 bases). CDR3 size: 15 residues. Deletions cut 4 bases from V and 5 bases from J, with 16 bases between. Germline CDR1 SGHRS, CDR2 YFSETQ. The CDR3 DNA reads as TGCGCCAGCAGCCCGCGGTCCGGGAGCCACAATGAGCAGTTCTTC. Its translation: CASSPRSGSHNEQFF. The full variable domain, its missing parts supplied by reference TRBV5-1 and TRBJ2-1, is KAGVTQTPRYLIKTRGQQVTLSCSPISGHRSVSWYQQTPGQGLQFLFEYFSETQRNKGNFPGRFSGRQFSNSRSEMNVSTLELGDSALYLCASSPRSGSHNEQFFGPGTRLTVL.